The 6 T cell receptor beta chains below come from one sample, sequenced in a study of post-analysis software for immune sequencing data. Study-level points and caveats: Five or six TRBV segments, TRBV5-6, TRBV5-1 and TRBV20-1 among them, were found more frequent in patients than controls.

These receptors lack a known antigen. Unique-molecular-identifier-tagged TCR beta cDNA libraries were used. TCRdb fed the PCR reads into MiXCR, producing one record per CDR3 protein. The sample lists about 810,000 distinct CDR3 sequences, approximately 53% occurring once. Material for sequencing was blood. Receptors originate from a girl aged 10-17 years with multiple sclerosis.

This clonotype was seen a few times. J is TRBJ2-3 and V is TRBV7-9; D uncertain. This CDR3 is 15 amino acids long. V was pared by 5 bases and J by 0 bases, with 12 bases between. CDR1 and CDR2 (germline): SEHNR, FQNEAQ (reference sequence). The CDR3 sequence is CASSPGSRSTDTQYF. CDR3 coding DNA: TGTGCCAGCAGCCCCGGGTCCAGAAGCACAGATACGCAGTATTTT.

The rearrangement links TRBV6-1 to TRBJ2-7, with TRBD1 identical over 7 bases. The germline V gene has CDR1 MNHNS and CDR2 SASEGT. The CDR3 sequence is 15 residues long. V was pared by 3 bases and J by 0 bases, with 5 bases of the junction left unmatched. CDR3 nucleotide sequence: TGTGCCAGCAGTGATTACAGGGGAATCTCCTACGAGCAGTACTTC. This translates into CASSDYRGISYEQYF.

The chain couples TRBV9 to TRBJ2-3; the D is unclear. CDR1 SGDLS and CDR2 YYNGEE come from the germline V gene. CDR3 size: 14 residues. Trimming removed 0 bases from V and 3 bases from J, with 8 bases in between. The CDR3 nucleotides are TGTGCCAGCAGCGTAGAGGCCCAAACAGATACGCAGTATTTT. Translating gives CASSVEAQTDTQYF. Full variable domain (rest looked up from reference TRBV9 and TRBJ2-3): DSGVTQTPKHLITATGQRVTLRCSPRSGDLSVYWYQQSLDQGLQFLIQYYNGEERAKGNILERFSAQQFPDLHSELNLSSLELGDSALYFCASSVEAQTDTQYFGPGTRLTVL.

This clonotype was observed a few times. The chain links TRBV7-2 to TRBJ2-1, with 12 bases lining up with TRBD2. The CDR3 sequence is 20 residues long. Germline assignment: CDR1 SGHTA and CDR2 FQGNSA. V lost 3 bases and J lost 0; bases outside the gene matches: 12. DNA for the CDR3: TGTGCCAGCAGCTTCCGGGGGGGACTAGCGGGTATGAGCTCCTACAATGAGCAGTTCTTC. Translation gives CASSFRGGLAGMSSYNEQFF.

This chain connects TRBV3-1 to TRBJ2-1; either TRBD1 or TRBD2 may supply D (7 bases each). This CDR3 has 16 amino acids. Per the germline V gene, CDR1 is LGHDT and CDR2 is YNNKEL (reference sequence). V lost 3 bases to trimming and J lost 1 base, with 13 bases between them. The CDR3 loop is CASSHRGGLSYNEQFF. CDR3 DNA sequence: TGTGCCAGCAGCCACAGGGGGGGCCTATCCTACAATGAGCAGTTCTTC.

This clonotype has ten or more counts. Written as DNA, the CDR3 is TGCAGTGCTCTAGCGGGGGCCTTTTCCTACGAGCAGTACTTC. Translation: CSALAGAFSYEQYF. The gene calls are TRBV20-1 and TRBJ2-7; 10 positions agree with TRBD2. Germline V lookup: CDR1 DFQATT, CDR2 SNEGSKA (reference sequence). Trimming took 5 bases from V and 1 from J; bases not matched to a gene: 5. The CDR3 is 14 residues long.